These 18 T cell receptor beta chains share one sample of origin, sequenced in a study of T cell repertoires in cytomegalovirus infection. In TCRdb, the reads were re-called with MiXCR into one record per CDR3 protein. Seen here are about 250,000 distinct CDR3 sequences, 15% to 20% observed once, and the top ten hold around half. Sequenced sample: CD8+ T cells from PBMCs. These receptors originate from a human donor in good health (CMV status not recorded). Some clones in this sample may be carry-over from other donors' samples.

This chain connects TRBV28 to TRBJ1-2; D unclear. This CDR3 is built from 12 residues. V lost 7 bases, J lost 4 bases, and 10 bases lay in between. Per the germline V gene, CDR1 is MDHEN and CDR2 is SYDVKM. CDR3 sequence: CASTQTVYGYTF. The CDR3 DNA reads TGTGCCAGCACGCAAACAGTCTATGGCTACACCTTC.

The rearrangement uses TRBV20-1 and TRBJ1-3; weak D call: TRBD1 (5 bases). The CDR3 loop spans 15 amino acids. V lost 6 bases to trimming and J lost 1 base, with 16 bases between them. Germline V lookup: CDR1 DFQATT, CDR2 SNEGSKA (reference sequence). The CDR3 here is CSARGTAGSGNTIYF. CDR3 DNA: TGCAGTGCCCGCGGGACCGCTGGTTCTGGAAACACCATATATTTT.

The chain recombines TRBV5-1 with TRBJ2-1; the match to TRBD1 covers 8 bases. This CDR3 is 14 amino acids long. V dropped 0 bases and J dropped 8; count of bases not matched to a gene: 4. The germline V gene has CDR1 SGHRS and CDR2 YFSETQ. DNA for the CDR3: TGCGCCAGCAGCTTGGACGGACAGGGCTATGAGCAGTTCTTC. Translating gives CASSLDGQGYEQFF.

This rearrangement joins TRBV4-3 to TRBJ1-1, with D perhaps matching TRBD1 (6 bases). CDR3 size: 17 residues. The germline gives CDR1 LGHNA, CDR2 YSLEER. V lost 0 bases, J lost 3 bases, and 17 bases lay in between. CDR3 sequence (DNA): TGCGCCAGCAGCCAAGAATCCGCAGGGGAAGCGTACACTGAAGCTTTCTTT. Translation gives CASSQESAGEAYTEAFF.

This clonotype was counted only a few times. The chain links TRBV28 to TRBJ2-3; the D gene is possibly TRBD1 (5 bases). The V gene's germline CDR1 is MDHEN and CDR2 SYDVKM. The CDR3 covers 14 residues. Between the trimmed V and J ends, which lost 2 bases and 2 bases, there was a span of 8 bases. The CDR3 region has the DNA TGTGCCAGCAGTTTACCCAGGGTCACAGATACGCAGTATTTT. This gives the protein CASSLPRVTDTQYF.

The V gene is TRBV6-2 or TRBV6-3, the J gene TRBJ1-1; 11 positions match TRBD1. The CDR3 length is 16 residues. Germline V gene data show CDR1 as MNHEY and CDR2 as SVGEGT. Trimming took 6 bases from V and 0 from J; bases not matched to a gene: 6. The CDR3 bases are TGTGCCAGCAGGCAACGGACAGGGGGCATGAACACTGAAGCTTTCTTT. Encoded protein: CASRQRTGGMNTEAFF.

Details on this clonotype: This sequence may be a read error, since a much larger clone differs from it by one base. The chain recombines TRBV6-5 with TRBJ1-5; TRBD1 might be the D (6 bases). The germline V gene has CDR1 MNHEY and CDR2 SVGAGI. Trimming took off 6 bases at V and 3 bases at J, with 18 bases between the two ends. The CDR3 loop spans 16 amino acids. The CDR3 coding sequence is TGTGCCAGCAGCAAAAGAGTGGGGGGCGACAATCAGCCCCAGCATTTT. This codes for CASSKRVGGDNQPQHF.

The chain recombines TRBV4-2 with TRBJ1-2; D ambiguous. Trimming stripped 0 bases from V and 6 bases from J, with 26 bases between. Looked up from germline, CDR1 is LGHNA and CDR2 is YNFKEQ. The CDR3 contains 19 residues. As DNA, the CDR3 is TGTGCCAGCAGCCAAGATTATGTTGAGATCGCCTCGGAATCGGATGGCTACACCTTC. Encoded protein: CASSQDYVEIASESDGYTF.

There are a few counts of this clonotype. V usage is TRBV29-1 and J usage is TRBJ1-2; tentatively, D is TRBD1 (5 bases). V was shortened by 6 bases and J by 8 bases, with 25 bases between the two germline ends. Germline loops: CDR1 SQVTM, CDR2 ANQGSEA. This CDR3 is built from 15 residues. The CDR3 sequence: CSVILRDPVEGGYTF. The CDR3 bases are TGCAGCGTAATTCTCCGGGACCCGGTCGAGGGGGGCTACACCTTC. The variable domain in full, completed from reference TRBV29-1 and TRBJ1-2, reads SAVISQKPSRDICQRGTSLTIQCQVDSQVTMMFWYRQQPGQSLTLIATANQGSEATYESGFVIDKFPISRPNLTFSTLTVSNMSPEDSSIYLCSVILRDPVEGGYTFGSGTRLTVV.

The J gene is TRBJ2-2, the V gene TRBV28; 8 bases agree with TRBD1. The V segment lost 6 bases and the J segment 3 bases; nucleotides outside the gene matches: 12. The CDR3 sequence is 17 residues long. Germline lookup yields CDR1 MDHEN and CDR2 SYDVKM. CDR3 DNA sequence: TGTGCCAGCAGACAAACAACAGGGGGTATATACACCGGGGAGCTGTTTTTT. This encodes CASRQTTGGIYTGELFF.

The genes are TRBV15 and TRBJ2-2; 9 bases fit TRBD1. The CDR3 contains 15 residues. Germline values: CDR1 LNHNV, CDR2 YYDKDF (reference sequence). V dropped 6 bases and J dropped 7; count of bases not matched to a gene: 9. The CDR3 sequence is CATRTGGLTSGELFF. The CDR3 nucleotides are TGTGCCACCAGAACAGGGGGCCTAACTAGCGGGGAGCTGTTTTTT.

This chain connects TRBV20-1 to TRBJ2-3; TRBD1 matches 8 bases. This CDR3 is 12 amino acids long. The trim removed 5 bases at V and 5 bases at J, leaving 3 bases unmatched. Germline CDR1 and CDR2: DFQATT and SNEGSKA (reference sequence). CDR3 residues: CSAGDRGDTQYF. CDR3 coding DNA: TGCAGTGCTGGCGACAGGGGAGATACGCAGTATTTT.

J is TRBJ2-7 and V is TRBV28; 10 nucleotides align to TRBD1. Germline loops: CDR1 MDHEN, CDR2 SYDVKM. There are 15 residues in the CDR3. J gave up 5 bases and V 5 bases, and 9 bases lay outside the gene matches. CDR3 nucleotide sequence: TGTGCCAGCAGTACGACAGGGGGCGCTCAGGACGAGCAGTACTTC. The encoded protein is CASSTTGGAQDEQYF. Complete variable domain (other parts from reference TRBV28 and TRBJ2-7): DVKVTQSSRYLVKRTGEKVFLECVQDMDHENMFWYRQDPGLGLRLIYFSYDVKMKEKGDIPEGYSVSREKKERFSLILESASTNQTSMYLCASSTTGGAQDEQYFGPGTRLTVT.

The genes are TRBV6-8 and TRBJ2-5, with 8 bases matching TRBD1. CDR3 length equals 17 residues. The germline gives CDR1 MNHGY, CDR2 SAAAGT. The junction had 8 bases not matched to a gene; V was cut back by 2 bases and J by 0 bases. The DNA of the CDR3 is TGTGCCAGCAGTTACCTCCGGACAGGGCCGTACCAAGAGACCCAGTACTTC. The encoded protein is CASSYLRTGPYQETQYF.

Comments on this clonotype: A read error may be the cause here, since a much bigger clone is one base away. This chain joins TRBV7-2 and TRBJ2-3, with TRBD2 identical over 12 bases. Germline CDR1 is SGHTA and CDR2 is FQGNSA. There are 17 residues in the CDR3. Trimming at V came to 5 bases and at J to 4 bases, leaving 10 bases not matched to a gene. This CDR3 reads CASSTPTSGGSSDTQYF. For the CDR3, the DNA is TGTGCCAGCAGCACCCCGACTAGCGGGGGCAGCTCAGATACGCAGTATTTT.

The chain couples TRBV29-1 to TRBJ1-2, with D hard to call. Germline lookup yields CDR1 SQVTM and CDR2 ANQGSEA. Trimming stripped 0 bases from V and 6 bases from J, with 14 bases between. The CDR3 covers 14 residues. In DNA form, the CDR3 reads TGCAGCGTTGAAGAAATACGCGGAGTCGATGGCTACACCTTC. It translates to CSVEEIRGVDGYTF.

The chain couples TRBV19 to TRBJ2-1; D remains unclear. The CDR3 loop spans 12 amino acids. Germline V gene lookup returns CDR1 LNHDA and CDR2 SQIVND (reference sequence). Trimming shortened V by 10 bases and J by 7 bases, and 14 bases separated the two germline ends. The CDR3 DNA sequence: TGTGCCACCCGGCGTGGGCTTAATGAGCAGTTCTTC. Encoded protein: CATRRGLNEQFF.

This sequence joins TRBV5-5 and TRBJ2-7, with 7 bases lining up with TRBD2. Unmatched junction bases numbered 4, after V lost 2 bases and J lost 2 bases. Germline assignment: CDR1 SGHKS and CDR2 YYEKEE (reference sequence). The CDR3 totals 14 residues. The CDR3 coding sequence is TGTGCCAGCAGCTTCGGGGGGATTGCCTACGAGCAGTACTTC. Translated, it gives CASSFGGIAYEQYF.